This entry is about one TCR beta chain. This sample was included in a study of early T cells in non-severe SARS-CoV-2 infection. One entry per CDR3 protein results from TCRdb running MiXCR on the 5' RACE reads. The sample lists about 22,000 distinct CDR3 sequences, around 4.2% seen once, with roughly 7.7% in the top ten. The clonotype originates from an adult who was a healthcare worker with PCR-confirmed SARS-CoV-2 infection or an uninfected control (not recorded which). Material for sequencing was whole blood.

The CDR3 DNA reads TGTGCCAGCAGCTTGTCAGGGGGCGATTGTCGGCCCCAAAACATTCAGTACTTC. Translating it yields CASSLSGGDCRPQNIQYF. The chain uses TRBV21-1 and TRBJ2-4; the DNA was not used to check the table's D call, TRBD1. TRBV21-1 is termed a pseudogene. The CDR3 covers 18 residues.